This paragraph covers one TCR beta chain sequence. The CDR3 is 18 residues long. Germline values: CDR1 SGDLS, CDR2 YYNGEE. V was clipped by 0 bases and J by 5 bases; unmatched bases: 14. Clones were sequenced by immunoSEQ multiplex PCR, and TCRdb holds only the in-frame ones, with some missing. The sample lists around 280,000 clones, approximately 90% occurring once. These data belong to a study of blood T cell repertoires in COVID-19. Study-wide background: In each case, the material was cDNA or gDNA derived from T cells, B-cell-depleted T cells, or PBMCs.

Recruitment covered some 25 US areas and drew participants whose ages spanned about 18 to 100 years. The source is a woman aged 40 to 49 who had recovered from COVID-19. What was sequenced was PBMCs or T cells enriched from blood (not recorded which). The chain joins TRBV9 to TRBJ2-5, with 9 bases matching TRBD2. The CDR3 region is CASSVGVEASGIGETQYF. CDR3 nucleotides: TGTGCCAGCAGCGTAGGGGTTGAGGCTAGCGGGATAGGGGAGACCCAGTACTTC.